This entry describes one T cell receptor beta chain. Its antigen has not been determined. No much larger clone is present one base from it, and per-base qualities are unavailable. The sample belongs to a study of blood T cell repertoires in COVID-19 (dated by TCRdb to about 2020). The study in broad terms: Samples covering the acute and convalescent phases of COVID-19 were provided by collaborators in the United States, Italy and Spain. The prospective study material was composed of cDNA or gDNA derived from T cells, B-cell-depleted T cells, or PBMCs. The dataset comprised deeply sampled blood TCRbeta repertoires from subjects exposed to, actively infected with, or recovered from COVID-19. The repertoires were released in a freely available public database intended as a resource for research on the immune response to SARS-CoV-2. The samples were drawn from two sources: the first 160 participants of the ongoing ImmuneRACE study, and 1,254 subjects contributed by 6 global collaborators. The sample metadata nearly always contained a de-identified subject ID, COVID-19 status, age in years and sex. Where available, HLA class I and class II types were taken from metadata supplied by the sample provider and were not determined by assay-based typing. What the authors observed across the whole study: The amount of clinical and demographic metadata varied by source and participant and was provided uncurated.

The immunoSEQ Assay, a bias-controlled multiplex PCR, was used to amplify TCRbeta CDR3 regions from genomic DNA. The published analysis was carried out like this. The number of nucleated cells in each sample was estimated by amplification of reference gene primers within the assay. To quantify the absolute abundance of each unique TCRbeta CDR3 rearrangement, sequence reads were collapsed and filtered. For each sample, productive Simpson clonality was calculated by taking the square root of Simpson's diversity index across productive rearrangements. Here the immuneACCESS table is served through TCRdb, limited to in-frame sequences with V and J called. Missing clones are a known gap in these copies; in checked studies unresolved V genes cover under half, and the rest lacks a known reason. The DNA gave D and trimming, while V, J and clone size come from that table. The sample table contains some 71,000 clones; only one count was recorded for approximately 77% of them. Jointly, the top ten make up more than 0.7% of the sample.

Collaborating institutions collected whole blood in K2EDTA tubes following their own protocols. For TCRbeta analysis, collaborators shipped samples in one of three forms: frozen whole blood, isolated PBMCs, or DNA extracted from either of those sample types. The CDR3 sequence holds 15 residues, the cysteine and phenylalanine included. CDR3 DNA only is kept here, 45 bases in frame from base 1. CDR1 and CDR2, looked up from the germline V gene (reference sequence), are LNHDA and SQIVND. Deletion took 6 bases off V and 0 bases off J, with a span of 15 bases between the germline ends. Input material: peripheral blood. This TCR was recovered from a woman in her seventies with acute or convalescent COVID-19. The V and J segments used are TRBV19 and TRBJ2-7; the D gene is possibly TRBD1, with 6 bases matching. The sequenced DNA is TGTGCCAGTAGCATCTCGTACAGGGACTCCTACGAGCAGTACTTC. Its protein product is CASSISYRDSYEQYF.